The clone carrying this T cell receptor beta chain has a count of ten or more. The target antigen is unknown. Attached unique molecular identifiers marked individual cDNA molecules. TCRdb re-called the 5' RACE reads through MiXCR, storing one row per CDR3 protein. The data show tens of thousands of distinct CDR3 sequences, with about 7.1% seen just once and 5.8% held by the top ten. These data belong to a study of early T cells in non-severe SARS-CoV-2 infection. Study results and caveats: Private and CD4 specificities were missed by VDJdb matching, skewed to anti-spike CD8.

The CDR3 has 15 residues. Looked up from germline, CDR1 is LGHDT and CDR2 is YNNKEL (reference sequence). The V end was cut by 5 bases, the J end by 3 bases, with 16 bases between. The sample in question was whole blood, obtained at baseline. This clonotype was obtained from an adult who was a healthcare worker with PCR-confirmed SARS-CoV-2 infection or an uninfected control (not recorded which). The chain has TRBV3-1 and TRBJ1-2; D not resolved. The CDR3: CASSSHGNTDYGYTF. The CDR3 DNA sequence: TGTGCCAGCAGCTCTCACGGTAACACCGACTATGGCTACACCTTC.